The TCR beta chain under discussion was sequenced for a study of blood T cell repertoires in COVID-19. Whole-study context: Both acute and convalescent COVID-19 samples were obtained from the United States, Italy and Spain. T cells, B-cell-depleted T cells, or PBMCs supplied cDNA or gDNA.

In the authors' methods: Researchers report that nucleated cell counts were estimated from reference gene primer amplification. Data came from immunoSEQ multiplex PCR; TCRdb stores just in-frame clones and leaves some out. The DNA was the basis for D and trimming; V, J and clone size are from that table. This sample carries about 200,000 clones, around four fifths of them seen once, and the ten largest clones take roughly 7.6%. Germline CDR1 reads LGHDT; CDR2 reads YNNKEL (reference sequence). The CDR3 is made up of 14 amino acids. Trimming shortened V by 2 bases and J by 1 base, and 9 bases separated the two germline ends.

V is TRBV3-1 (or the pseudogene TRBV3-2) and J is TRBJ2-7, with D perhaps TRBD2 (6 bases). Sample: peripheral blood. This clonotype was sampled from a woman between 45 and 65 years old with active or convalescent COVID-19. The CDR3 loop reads CASSQSGSSYEQYF. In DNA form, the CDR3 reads TGTGCCAGCAGCCAAAGCGGGTCATCCTACGAGCAGTACTTC.